Shown below are 31 T cell receptor beta chains from a single sample sequenced in a study of identifying expanded T cells in peripheral blood (dated by TCRdb to the late 2010s). Library creation used the immunoSEQ multiplex PCR assay. The source is immuneACCESS, and TCRdb retained only in-frame sequences with V and J called. Part of the clones is not carried over; for the studies checked, unresolved V genes explain less than half of this, and the remainder is unexplained. This sample has approximately 100,000 clones in its table, and 70% to 90% of those were observed once. The ten largest clonotypes hold about a sixth of the sample. The sequencing input was blood. These receptors were obtained from a person aged 18 to 70 in good health.

The chain combines TRBV19 with TRBJ2-7, with unresolved D. Trimming shortened V by 1 base and J by 10 bases, and 14 bases separated the two germline ends. The length of the CDR3 is 13 residues. Germline CDR1 LNHDA, CDR2 SQIVND (reference sequence). CDR3 nucleotide sequence: TGTGCCAGTAGTATAGTCCCGGGCAGACGACAGTACTTC. It is translated as CASSIVPGRRQYF.

This clone was seen a single time. This rearrangement joins TRBV19 to TRBJ1-5; tentatively, D is TRBD1 (5 bases). The germline V and J ends were trimmed by 3 bases and 4 bases, with 10 bases remaining between them. The CDR3 consists of 14 residues. Germline loops: CDR1 LNHDA, CDR2 SQIVND (reference sequence). In DNA, the CDR3 is TGTGCCAGTAGTATTGGGGGATTTAATCAGCCCCAGCATTTT. Its translation: CASSIGGFNQPQHF.

This rearrangement joins TRBV19 to TRBJ2-7; 8 bases map to TRBD1. The CDR3 extends over 15 amino acids. V was clipped by 4 bases and J by 2 bases; unmatched bases: 7. Germline lookup yields CDR1 LNHDA and CDR2 SQIVND (reference sequence). This chain's CDR3 is CASSTLDRGPYEQYF. Here the CDR3 DNA reads TGTGCCAGTAGTACACTAGACAGGGGACCCTACGAGCAGTACTTC.

The chain recombines TRBV7-2 with TRBJ2-1; 11 bases map to TRBD2. This CDR3 is built from 15 residues. Germline CDR1 and CDR2: SGHTA and FQGNSA. V shed 6 bases, J shed 8 bases, and the junction held 9 bases outside the gene matches. CDR3 in DNA: TGTGCCAGCAGGCTAGCGGGGGGCCTCTTTTATGAGCAGTTCTTC. Protein: CASRLAGGLFYEQFF.

The chain combines TRBV30 with TRBJ2-4; TRBD1 might be the D (5 bases). Germline V gene sequence: CDR1 GTSNPN, CDR2 SVGIG (reference sequence). V gave up 5 bases and J gave up 1 base, with 9 bases separating them. The CDR3 extends over 13 amino acids. CDR3 sequence reads: CAWGRAAKNIQYF. The CDR3 bases are TGTGCCTGGGGCAGGGCGGCCAAAAACATTCAGTACTTC.

CDR3 sequence: CASDRQGDSPLHF. CDR3 in DNA: TGTGCCAGCGACCGGCAGGGGGATTCACCCCTCCACTTT. The chain employs TRBV7-9 and TRBJ1-6, with 7 bases lining up with TRBD1. CDR1 and CDR2 (germline): SEHNR, FQNEAQ (reference sequence). The V gene end was trimmed by 8 bases and the J gene end by 8 bases; junction bases not matched to a gene: 6. The CDR3 totals 13 residues.

The rearrangement joins TRBV27 to TRBJ2-2; either TRBD1 or TRBD2 may fit D (5 bases each). Germline V gene lookup returns CDR1 MNHEY and CDR2 SMNVEV (reference sequence). The CDR3 is 16 residues long. V shed 3 bases and J shed 4 bases, with 15 bases lying between them. For the CDR3, the DNA is TGTGCCAGCAGTTTTTACATGGGTGGGGGCACCGGGGAGCTGTTTTTT. Protein sequence: CASSFYMGGGTGELFF.

The chain is built from TRBV18 and TRBJ1-1; no definite D call. Trimming took off 2 bases at V and 7 bases at J, with 14 bases between the two ends. The CDR3 loop spans 14 amino acids. Per germline, CDR1 KGHSH and CDR2 LQKENI. The CDR3 here is CASSPGSLSIEAFF. As DNA, the CDR3 is TGTGCCAGCTCACCAGGATCGCTTTCGATTGAAGCTTTCTTT.

The rearrangement uses TRBV19 and TRBJ1-1; the match to TRBD1 covers 9 bases. Germline CDR1 LNHDA, CDR2 SQIVND (reference sequence). V dropped 9 bases and J dropped 1; count of bases not matched to a gene: 6. The CDR3 totals 14 residues. The CDR3 loop is CASANRGQNTEAFF. The CDR3 nucleotides read TGTGCCAGCGCAAACAGGGGGCAGAACACTGAAGCTTTCTTT.

V is TRBV7-9 and J is TRBJ1-1, with TRBD1 identical over 7 bases. The CDR3 is 16 amino acids. The V gene's germline CDR1 is SEHNR and CDR2 FQNEAQ (reference sequence). V lost 4 bases and J lost 6; bases outside the gene matches: 14. Here the CDR3 reads CASSSRQGLFKAEAFF. Here the CDR3 DNA reads TGTGCCAGCAGCTCCCGACAGGGATTGTTTAAGGCTGAAGCTTTCTTT. The full variable domain, rest sourced from reference TRBV7-9 and TRBJ1-1, is DTGVSQNPRHKITKRGQNVTFRCDPISEHNRLYWYRQTLGQGPEFLTYFQNEAQLEKSRLLSDRFSAERPKGSFSTLEIQRTEQGDSAMYLCASSSRQGLFKAEAFFGQGTRLTVV.

The chain couples TRBV15 to TRBJ2-3; D may be TRBD1 or TRBD2 (5 bases each). V shed 3 bases and J shed 2 bases, with 21 bases lying between them. CDR3 length: 18 amino acids. Germline V gene data show CDR1 as LNHNV and CDR2 as YYDKDF (reference sequence). This chain's CDR3 is CATSRKGLGAGSTDTQYF. CDR3 DNA: TGTGCCACCAGCAGGAAGGGGCTCGGGGCAGGGTCCACAGATACGCAGTATTTT.

The V gene is TRBV9, the J gene TRBJ1-1; D is perhaps TRBD1 (5 bases). Germline V gene lookup returns CDR1 SGDLS and CDR2 YYNGEE. This CDR3 contains 14 residues. Trimming shortened V by 0 bases and J by 2 bases, and 8 bases separated the two germline ends. CDR3 loop: CASSVGWGNTEAFF. The CDR3 DNA follows: TGTGCCAGCAGCGTAGGATGGGGCAACACTGAAGCTTTCTTT.

This clone was counted once. The V gene is TRBV19, the J gene TRBJ1-6; D is uncertain. The CDR3 has 14 residues. Deletions cut 9 bases from V and 7 bases from J, with 16 bases between. CDR1 is LNHDA, CDR2 SQIVND, per germline (reference sequence). The CDR3 here is CASSNGRLNSPLHF. Written as DNA, the CDR3 is TGTGCCAGCTCAAATGGACGGTTGAATTCACCCCTCCACTTT.

The rearrangement links TRBV7-8 to TRBJ1-5; D possibly corresponds to TRBD1 (5 bases). Per the germline V gene, CDR1 is SGHVS and CDR2 is FQNEAQ. Trimming stripped 3 bases from V and 4 bases from J, with 7 bases between. This CDR3 is built from 13 residues. The CDR3 region has the DNA TGTGCCAGCAGCTTGCAGGGAAATCAGCCCCAGCATTTT. As protein: CASSLQGNQPQHF.

The rearrangement links TRBV5-6 to TRBJ2-7; D uncertain. The CDR3 length is 13 residues. Trimming shortened V by 4 bases and J by 3 bases, and 11 bases separated the two germline ends. In germline, CDR1 is SGHDT, CDR2 YYEEEE. CDR3 bases: TGTGCCAGCAGCCGCCCAAACAACTACGAGCAGTACTTC. Protein sequence: CASSRPNNYEQYF.

The chain recombines TRBV7-2 with TRBJ2-3; D unresolved. This CDR3 is built from 12 residues. The germline V and J ends were trimmed by 0 bases and 8 bases, with 6 bases remaining between them. Germline CDR1 SGHTA, CDR2 FQGNSA. CDR3 DNA: TGTGCCAGCAGCTTAGCAGAAGGTACGCAGTATTTT. Amino acids: CASSLAEGTQYF.

This chain joins TRBV28 and TRBJ1-2, with no clear D. Germline CDR1 is MDHEN and CDR2 is SYDVKM. Deletions cut 2 bases from V and 2 bases from J, with 3 bases between. The CDR3 sequence is 12 residues long. The CDR3 loop is CASSLANYGYTF. CDR3 sequence (DNA): TGTGCCAGCAGTTTAGCGAACTATGGCTACACCTTC.

Here the CDR3 reads CASTPGLVSKEQYF. The CDR3 nucleotides read TGTGCCAGCACCCCGGGACTAGTGTCGAAAGAGCAGTACTTC. The chain employs TRBV2 and TRBJ2-7; TRBD2 matches 8 bases. Germline assignment: CDR1 SNHLY and CDR2 FYNNEI. V lost 7 bases, J lost 7 bases, and 12 bases stayed unmatched. The CDR3 has 14 amino acids.

The J gene is TRBJ1-5, the V gene TRBV19; a weak D match, TRBD1 (6 bases). The CDR3 is 16 residues long. Germline V gene lookup returns CDR1 LNHDA and CDR2 SQIVND (reference sequence). V lost 3 bases to trimming and J lost 0 bases, with 12 bases between them. The chain's CDR3 is CASSIRTEDSNQPQHF. Written as DNA, the CDR3 is TGTGCCAGTAGTATTCGGACAGAAGATAGCAATCAGCCCCAGCATTTT.

The chain employs TRBV18 and TRBJ1-2; maybe TRBD1 (5 bases). CDR3 length: 17 amino acids. Trimming shortened V by 1 base and J by 8 bases, and 23 bases separated the two germline ends. Germline V CDR1 and CDR2: KGHSH, LQKENI. The CDR3 sequence is CASSPRRTPINPMGYTF. Here the CDR3 DNA reads TGTGCCAGCTCACCACGGAGGACACCAATAAACCCTATGGGCTACACCTTC. Full variable domain (rest looked up from reference TRBV18 and TRBJ1-2): NAGVMQNPRHLVRRRGQEARLRCSPMKGHSHVYWYRQLPEEGLKFMVYLQKENIIDESGMPKERFSAEFPKEGPSILRIQQVVRGDSAAYFCASSPRRTPINPMGYTFGSGTRLTVV.

The V and J genes are TRBV13 and TRBJ2-7, with D possibly matching TRBD2 (5 bases). The CDR3 extends over 13 amino acids. Germline V gene lookup returns CDR1 PRHDT and CDR2 FYEKMQ (reference sequence). Trimming pared 5 bases from V and 4 bases from J, leaving 12 bases between. CDR3 in DNA: TGTGCCAGCAGCCCAAAGGGCGGGTACGAGCAGTACTTC. This encodes CASSPKGGYEQYF.

This CDR3 is CAWSVASYNEQFF. The CDR3 nucleotides are TGTGCCTGGAGTGTAGCATCCTACAATGAGCAGTTCTTC. The rearrangement joins TRBV30 to TRBJ2-1, with D unclear. The CDR3 has 13 amino acids. V lost 0 bases to trimming and J lost 1 base, with 4 bases between them. Per the germline V gene, CDR1 is GTSNPN and CDR2 is SVGIG (reference sequence).

This clone came up once. The chain has TRBV29-1 and TRBJ1-1; D is unresolved. The germline V gene encodes CDR1 SQVTM and CDR2 ANQGSEA. The CDR3 loop spans 15 amino acids. Trimming removed 5 bases at V and 1 base at J, with 17 bases between. CDR3 in DNA: TGCAGCGTTCGAGGCTTTAGGGAGAGGAACACTGAAGCTTTCTTT. This translates into CSVRGFRERNTEAFF.

The V and J genes are TRBV18 and TRBJ1-5; 7 bases map to TRBD1. Germline V gene sequence: CDR1 KGHSH, CDR2 LQKENI. V lost 2 bases to trimming and J lost 5 bases; unmatched junction nucleotides: 9. The CDR3 sequence is 16 residues long. The CDR3 is CASSPNDRATDQPQHF. The CDR3, as DNA: TGTGCCAGCTCACCAAACGACAGGGCCACAGATCAGCCCCAGCATTTT.

This clone is a singleton in its sample. The chain combines TRBV28 with TRBJ1-6, with a possible D match to TRBD1 (5 bases). V was clipped by 3 bases and J by 6 bases, with 15 bases between them. The CDR3 contains 16 residues. Germline CDR1 MDHEN, CDR2 SYDVKM. The CDR3 loop is CASSFPWGVGNSPLHF. The CDR3 nucleotides are TGTGCCAGCAGTTTTCCCTGGGGGGTCGGTAATTCACCCCTCCACTTT. The complete variable domain, with remaining parts taken from reference TRBV28 and TRBJ1-6, reads DVKVTQSSRYLVKRTGEKVFLECVQDMDHENMFWYRQDPGLGLRLIYFSYDVKMKEKGDIPEGYSVSREKKERFSLILESASTNQTSMYLCASSFPWGVGNSPLHFGNGTRLTVT.

Written as DNA, the CDR3 is TGTGCCAGCTCACAACGACAGGGGGAAATGAACACTGAAGCTTTCTTT. Amino acid sequence: CASSQRQGEMNTEAFF. This chain joins TRBV18 and TRBJ1-1, with 9 bases that match TRBD1. V shed 4 bases and J 0 bases; nucleotides not matched to a gene: 6. This CDR3 contains 16 residues. CDR1 is KGHSH and CDR2 is LQKENI in the germline V gene.

The CDR3 loop is CAARGYGYTF. The CDR3 DNA is TGTGCCGCGAGGGGGTATGGCTACACCTTC. The rearrangement links TRBV2 to TRBJ1-2, with D possibly being TRBD1 (6 bases). Trimming removed 11 bases from V and 5 bases from J, with 9 bases in between. Germline V gene data show CDR1 as SNHLY and CDR2 as FYNNEI. The CDR3 length is 10 residues.

This sequence joins TRBV7-7 and TRBJ2-1, with a tentative D call TRBD1 (5 bases). V was pared by 3 bases and J by 8 bases, with 17 bases between. The germline V gene encodes CDR1 SSHAT and CDR2 FNYEAQ (reference sequence). The CDR3 spans 15 residues. The DNA of the CDR3 is TGTGCCAGCAGCTTCTTGCCAGGGCTAGATTATGAGCAGTTCTTC. It is translated as CASSFLPGLDYEQFF.

The V and J genes are TRBV6-5 and TRBJ2-5; TRBD2 might be the D (6 bases). CDR1 and CDR2 (germline): MNHEY, SVGAGI. The CDR3 contains 15 residues. Deletions cut 2 bases from V and 2 bases from J, with 12 bases between. The CDR3 bases are TGTGCCAGCAGTTACGCTTTGGGGGGACAAGAGACCCAGTACTTC. This translates into CASSYALGGQETQYF.

V usage is TRBV6-5 and J usage is TRBJ2-3; 7 nucleotides match TRBD1. The trim removed 0 bases at V and 4 bases at J, leaving 4 bases unmatched. The CDR3 has 15 residues. CDR1 and CDR2 (germline): MNHEY, SVGAGI. The CDR3 reads CASSYSGQGADTQYF. CDR3 coding DNA: TGTGCCAGCAGTTACTCAGGGCAGGGGGCAGATACGCAGTATTTT.

This chain uses TRBV6-5 with TRBJ1-1; D gene unclear. Germline CDR1 and CDR2: MNHEY and SVGAGI. The CDR3 covers 15 residues. Trimming took 6 bases from V and 1 from J, leaving 15 bases between them. CDR3 in DNA: TGTGCCAGCAGCCCACTCTCTAGGAGGAACACTGAAGCTTTCTTT. It translates to CASSPLSRRNTEAFF.